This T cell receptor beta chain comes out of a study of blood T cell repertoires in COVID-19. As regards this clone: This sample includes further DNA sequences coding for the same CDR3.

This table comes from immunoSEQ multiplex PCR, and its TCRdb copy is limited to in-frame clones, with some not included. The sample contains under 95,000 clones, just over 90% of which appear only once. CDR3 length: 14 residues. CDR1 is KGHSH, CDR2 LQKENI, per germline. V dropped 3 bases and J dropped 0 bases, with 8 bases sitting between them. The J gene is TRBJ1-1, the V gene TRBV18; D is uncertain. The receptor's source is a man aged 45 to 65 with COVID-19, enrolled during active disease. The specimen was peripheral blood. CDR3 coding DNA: TGTGCCAGCTCACCGGGCCAGTTGAACACTGAAGCTTTCTTT. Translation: CASSPGQLNTEAFF.